This T cell receptor beta chain came from a study of cytomegalovirus exposure and HLA in healthy donors. Study information: Approximately 190 million T cells yielded 117 million unique TCR beta sequences, as an earlier analysis found. Study observations and caveats: A link between a missense DCLRE1C variant and TCR beta V- and J-gene trimming emerged from a later analysis. Upon later analysis, HLA-associated TCR beta chains proved more clonally expanded than other, equally common chains.

In regard to this clone: Its target is not known.

There were likely unrecorded immune exposures, though donors were nominally healthy when sampled. The PCR was carried out with 60 Vbeta primers and 13 Jbeta primers. Profiling relied on immunoSEQ multiplex PCR, and the TCRdb table lists in-frame clones only, not all of them. This sample yields about 140,000 clones, of which approximately 8.9% are seen a single time; 6.5% to 9% belongs to the top ten. Sequenced material: PBMCs. This TCR derives from a woman aged 40 to 55 in good health and CMV-seropositive.

The CDR3 here is CATSRLPGGAYEQYF. The CDR3 coding sequence is TGTGCCACCAGCAGACTCCCAGGGGGTGCCTACGAGCAGTACTTC. V is TRBV15 and J is TRBJ2-7; 7 nucleotides match TRBD1. CDR1 and CDR2 from the germline V gene are LNHNV and YYDKDF (reference sequence). V dropped 2 bases and J dropped 2; count of bases not matched to a gene: 6. The CDR3 consists of 15 residues. Drawing the rest from reference TRBV15 and TRBJ2-7, the complete variable domain is DAMVIQNPRYQVTQFGKPVTLSCSQTLNHNVMYWYQQKSSQAPKLLFHYYDKDFNNEADTPDNFQSRRPNTSFCFLDIRSPGLGDTAMYLCATSRLPGGAYEQYFGPGTRLTVT.